The rows below give T cell receptor beta chains drawn from one sample of a study of long-term antiretroviral therapy in people with HIV. Sequencing was performed with immunoSEQ multiplex PCR; in TCRdb, only in-frame clones are kept and a portion is missing. Altogether 24,000 or so clones are present, around 82% being singletons, with the ten largest covering roughly 4.6%. Sample: unsorted PBMCs, taken 3 years after starting antiretroviral therapy. Receptors were obtained from a man aged 18 to 29 with HIV. CDR3s include the opening cysteine and the closing phenylalanine or tryptophan. The order of the fields is CDR3 protein, CDR3 DNA, clone size, D gene, J gene, V gene. A D gene is named only where the DNA matches it firmly. Expanded clones get a size class; other rows say once, few or many, or leave the size out.

CASSLEGPGHEQFF | TGTGCCAGCAGCTTGGAGGGTCCAGGACATGAGCAGTTCTTC | . | . | TRBJ2-1 | TRBV5-4
CASSLRQGAEAFF | TGTGCCAGCAGCTTGAGGCAGGGGGCGGAAGCTTTCTTT | . | TRBD1 | TRBJ1-1 | TRBV5-4
CASSRGTGHGYTF | TGTGCCAGCAGCCGGGGGACAGGGCATGGCTACACCTTC | once | TRBD1 | TRBJ1-2 | TRBV6-4
CASSPRTLGELFF | TGTGCCAGCAGCCCAAGGACCCTCGGGGAGCTGTTTTTT | . | . | TRBJ2-2 | TRBV7-2
CASSLDQGQETQYF | TGTGCCAGCAGCTTGGACCAGGGCCAAGAGACCCAGTACTTC | . | . | TRBJ2-5 | TRBV5-6
CSVEVGRRPEAFF | TGCAGCGTTGAAGTCGGCCGACGGCCTGAAGCTTTCTTT | . | . | TRBJ1-1 | TRBV29-1
CASSPGRGEAFF | TGTGCCAGCAGCCCCGGCCGAGGTGAAGCTTTCTTT | . | . | TRBJ1-1 | TRBV7-9
CASSEGPTGIAGNTIYF | TGTGCCAGCAGTGAGGGTCCAACAGGGATTGCTGGAAACACCATATATTTT | once | . | TRBJ1-3 | TRBV6-1
CASSHRAGGGTDTQYF | TGCGCCAGCAGCCATAGAGCGGGGGGAGGAACAGATACGCAGTATTTT | . | TRBD2 | TRBJ2-3 | TRBV4-1
CASSYSLDTEAFF | TGTGCCAGCAGTTACTCTTTGGACACTGAAGCTTTCTTT | . | . | TRBJ1-1 | TRBV6-5
CASSPPSGLDEQFF | TGTGCCAGCTCACCACCTTCAGGGTTGGATGAGCAGTTCTTC | . | . | TRBJ2-1 | TRBV18